The sequence of this T cell receptor beta chain was determined in a study of persistence of HIV-infected CD4 T cells. About this clone itself: The antigen is not known.

This was the immunoSEQ version 4 assay in survey mode. Template was genomic DNA at 8 to 10 ng/uL, with up to 1 ug used per sample. Only in-frame clones appear in the TCRdb table, and some are missing; sequencing was by immunoSEQ multiplex PCR. The data contain tens of thousands of clones, roughly 80% of them singletons. Study conclusions and caveats: Degenerate expanded CDR3beta sequences were enriched among CMV- and Gag-responding cells. Compared with CD3/CD28-stimulated cells, CMV- and Gag-responding cells showed lower TCRbeta richness.

The stimulus was lysate of CMV-infected fibroblasts, about 10 ug/mL. CD40L-negative CD69-negative CD45RO-high memory CD4+ T cells were sorted as populations depleted of antigen-responding cells. Donors were HIV-1-infected adults who began suppressive ART during chronic infection. The CDR3 totals 16 residues. The chain joins TRBV21-1 to TRBJ2-1; no check of the table's D call, TRBD1, against the DNA was made. TRBV21-1 is deemed a pseudogene. The clonotype comes from an adult woman with HIV who was CMV-seropositive. The source was CD4+ T cells sorted from PBMCs after roughly 19-hour stimulation, collected from a patient who received antiretroviral therapy. The chain's CDR3 is CASSISSDRGYNEQFF. CDR3 in DNA: TGTGCCAGCAGCATCTCTTCCGACAGGGGATACAATGAGCAGTTCTTC.